This is a list of T cell receptor beta chains from one sample in a study of T cell clones after liver transplantation. Clones were sequenced by immunoSEQ multiplex PCR, and TCRdb holds only the in-frame ones, with some missing. The table shows 55,000 to 75,000 clones, with about 70% occurring only once. Specimen: CD4+ T cells from blood, collected at the roughly 16-month timepoint. The receptors originated from a human patient who received a liver transplant. Some T cells could come from the graft donor. Each CDR3 is given with its conserved first and last residue. The D gene is left open where the match is weak. Clone size is shown for a subset of rows, as once, few, many or a class of expanded clone.

NA,TRBV27,TRBJ1-1,NA,TGTGCCAGCAGTTTATTCCAGGGGTCCACTGAAGCTTTCTTT,CASSLFQGSTEAFF
once,TRBV7-9,TRBJ1-6,NA,TGTGCCAGCAGCCCGATTGCCGGGCCAGTTACACCCCTCCACTTT,CASSPIAGPVTPLHF
NA,TRBV7-9,TRBJ2-3,TRBD2,TGTGCCAGCAGCTTCCCCCCCGGGCGGGGGAGCACAGATACGCAGTATTTT,CASSFPPGRGSTDTQYF
NA,TRBV10-2,TRBJ2-5,TRBD1,TGCGCCAGCAGAAGGGGGCGAGAGGAGACCCAGTACTTC,CASRRGREETQYF
NA,TRBV7-2,TRBJ2-5,TRBD2,TGTGCCAGCAGCCATTCAGCGGGGGGCGTAGAGACCCAGTACTTC,CASSHSAGGVETQYF
NA,TRBV23-1,TRBJ2-1,TRBD2,TGCGCCAGCAGTCAATCGTATGATGGACTAGAGATCTACAATGAGCAGTTCTTC,CASSQSYDGLEIYNEQFF
NA,TRBV7-6,TRBJ2-2,TRBD2,TGTGCCAGCAGCTCACGAGACCCTAGCGGGGGGGCCCTAAACACCGGGGAGCTGTTTTTT,CASSSRDPSGGALNTGELFF
once,TRBV7-2,TRBJ1-1,NA,TGTGCCAGCAGCTTAGTAGGGGTGAACACTGAAGCTTTCTTT,CASSLVGVNTEAFF
NA,TRBV28,TRBJ1-1,NA,TGTGCCAGCTCCGGGATAGGATCGTCGGGGTTTGAAGCTTTCTTT,CASSGIGSSGFEAFF
once,TRBV19,TRBJ1-2,TRBD1,TGTGCCAGTAGTATGGACAGGGGGAGCTATGGCTACACCTTC,CASSMDRGSYGYTF
NA,TRBV2,TRBJ1-1,NA,TGTGCCAGCAGCTATATGAACACTGAAGCTTTCTTT,CASSYMNTEAFF
NA,TRBV28,TRBJ1-3,NA,TGTGCCAGCAGCTCCTCGGGTTCGGGGGACACCATATATTTT,CASSSSGSGDTIYF
medium-sized,TRBV25-1,TRBJ1-1,NA,TGTGCCAGCAGTGAATTGTCAGGGAGGGTCACTGAAGCTTTCTTT,CASSELSGRVTEAFF
NA,TRBV5-1,TRBJ2-7,NA,TGCGCCAGCAGCTTGGGGGCTAGTATCTACGAGCAGTACTTC,CASSLGASIYEQYF
NA,TRBV7-8,TRBJ1-5,TRBD1,TGTGCCAGCAGCTTAGCTTTGGGACAGCACAATCAGCCCCAGCATTTT,CASSLALGQHNQPQHF
NA,TRBV27,TRBJ2-7,NA,TGTGCCAGCAGTTTGATAGGGGGGGCCTACGAGCAGTACTTC,CASSLIGGAYEQYF
NA,TRBV29-1,TRBJ1-1,TRBD1,TGCAGCGTTGAAGATCCGCTCTCATCACAGGGGACCACTGAAGCTTTCTTT,CSVEDPLSSQGTTEAFF
NA,TRBV4-1,TRBJ2-2,TRBD2,TGCGCCAGCAGCCAAGAATCGGGGACTAGCCTAACCGGGGAGCTGTTTTTT,CASSQESGTSLTGELFF
once,TRBV14,TRBJ1-4,NA,TGTGCCAGCAGCCAAGATCAGTTTAGGCAGACTAATGAAAAACTGTTTTTT,CASSQDQFRQTNEKLFF
NA,TRBV19,TRBJ2-3,NA,TGTGCCAGTAGTCCCGAACAGGGTTTGGGCACAGATACGCAGTATTTT,CASSPEQGLGTDTQYF
NA,TRBV4-2,TRBJ1-1,NA,TGTGCCAGCAGCCAAGCTAATCGTTCCCCGGCCACTGAAGCTTTCTTT,CASSQANRSPATEAFF
NA,TRBV28,TRBJ2-7,NA,TGTGCCAGCAGTTTCAGAGGAACAGGATACGAGCAGTACTTC,CASSFRGTGYEQYF
NA,TRBV14,TRBJ2-3,TRBD2,TGTGCCAGCAGCCAAGCCGGACTAGCGGGGAGGGAAGATACGCAGTATTTT,CASSQAGLAGREDTQYF
NA,TRBV7-2,TRBJ1-2,TRBD1,TGTGCCAGCAGCTCAATACAGGGGTCTGATGGCTACACCTTC,CASSSIQGSDGYTF
NA,TRBV19,TRBJ1-1,TRBD1,TGTGCCAGTCATCAAAGACAGGGGAGGACTGAAGCTTTCTTT,CASHQRQGRTEAFF
NA,TRBV6-6,TRBJ2-3,TRBD2,TGTGCCAGCAAAATTGGCGGGGGGAATAAAGATACGCAGTATTTT,CASKIGGGNKDTQYF
few,TRBV7-6,TRBJ1-1,NA,TGTGCCAGCAGCTTGTCGGCAGGGAACACTGAAGCTTTCTTT,CASSLSAGNTEAFF
NA,TRBV5-6,TRBJ2-5,NA,TGTGCCAGCAGCCCGGATGCAGGGTCTGAGACCCAGTACTTC,CASSPDAGSETQYF
NA,TRBV2,TRBJ1-4,NA,TGTGCCAGCAGTGACAGGGTACCGAATGAAAAACTGTTTTTT,CASSDRVPNEKLFF
NA,TRBV18,TRBJ1-5,NA,TGTGCCAGCTCACCACCGGTTGGACAGAGTGGAAATCAGCCCCAGCATTTT,CASSPPVGQSGNQPQHF
NA,TRBV2,TRBJ2-5,NA,TGTGCCAGCAGTGGACGACAGTGGGAGACCCAGTACTTC,CASSGRQWETQYF
NA,TRBV7-2,TRBJ2-1,TRBD2,TGTGCCAGCAGCCCCGTGCGGGAGGGTAGTGAGCAGTTCTTC,CASSPVREGSEQFF
NA,TRBV5-1,TRBJ2-1,TRBD2,TGCGCCAGCAGCCCGAGAGCGGGGGCCGACTACAATGAGCAGTTCTTC,CASSPRAGADYNEQFF
NA,TRBV28,TRBJ1-1,NA,TGTGCCAGCAGTTTCTCGGGGCGCCTGGCTGAAGCTTTCTTT,CASSFSGRLAEAFF
few,TRBV5-1,TRBJ2-3,NA,TGCGCCAGCAGCCGGGACAACCCAACAGATACGCAGTATTTT,CASSRDNPTDTQYF
NA,TRBV9,TRBJ2-5,TRBD2,TGTGCCAGCAGCGTAGTAGTTGGGACTAGCGGACAAGAGACCCAGTACTTC,CASSVVVGTSGQETQYF
few,TRBV29-1,TRBJ2-5,TRBD1,TGCAGCGTCTCAGGACAGGAGATGAAAGACCAAGAGACCCAGTACTTC,CSVSGQEMKDQETQYF
NA,TRBV25-1,TRBJ1-5,NA,TGTGCCAGCTCCCCGTCGAGCAGTAGCAATCAGCCCCAGCATTTT,CASSPSSSSNQPQHF
NA,TRBV6-5,TRBJ1-2,NA,TGTGCCAGCAGTTTCGAACAGGGATTTGGCTACACCTTC,CASSFEQGFGYTF
once,TRBV5-1,TRBJ2-5,NA,TGCGCCAGCAGCTTGTATGGACAGTATCAAGAGACCCAGTACTTC,CASSLYGQYQETQYF
once,TRBV29-1,TRBJ2-3,TRBD2,TGCAGCGTGCCCCTTGGGACTAGCGGGAGTCGCACAGATACGCAGTATTTT,CSVPLGTSGSRTDTQYF
NA,TRBV5-1,TRBJ2-3,TRBD1,TGCGCCAGCAGTCGGGTTGGGACAGGGAGGGCAGATACGCAGTATTTT,CASSRVGTGRADTQYF
NA,TRBV30,TRBJ2-3,NA,TGTGCCTGGAGTGGGAGTTGGGATACGCAGTATTTT,CAWSGSWDTQYF
NA,TRBV19,TRBJ1-5,TRBD1,TGTGCCAGTCATAGGACAGGGGGCACCCGTAATCAGCCCCAGCATTTT,CASHRTGGTRNQPQHF
once,TRBV10-3,TRBJ1-1,TRBD1,TGTGCCATCAGGGGACAGGGAGGCGACACTGAAGCTTTCTTT,CAIRGQGGDTEAFF
once,TRBV5-1,TRBJ2-7,TRBD1,TGCGCCAGCAGGACAGGGGGCGGCGGGGAGCAGTACTTC,CASRTGGGGEQYF
NA,TRBV5-1,TRBJ2-1,TRBD1,TGCGCCAGCAGCACGGGACAGGGCTTGAACAATGAGCAGTTCTTC,CASSTGQGLNNEQFF
NA,TRBV25-1,TRBJ1-5,NA,TGTGCCACTTCGACAGGAAACTTCAATCAGCCCCAGCATTTT,CATSTGNFNQPQHF
NA,TRBV5-1,TRBJ2-5,NA,TGCGCCAGCAGCCGCACCAGCGGTCAAGAGACCCAGTACTTC,CASSRTSGQETQYF
NA,TRBV6-5,TRBJ2-5,TRBD1,TGTGCCAGCAGTTACTCGGGGGACAGGGGAGAGACCCAGTACTTC,CASSYSGDRGETQYF
once,TRBV7-8,TRBJ1-3,NA,TGTGCCAGCAGCTGGGGGGTGGCGAACTCTGGAAACACCATATATTTT,CASSWGVANSGNTIYF
few,TRBV5-6,TRBJ1-6,TRBD1,TGTGCCAGCAGCTCCGACAGGGAGAATTCACCCCTCCACTTT,CASSSDRENSPLHF
NA,TRBV5-1,TRBJ2-4,TRBD2,TGCGCCAGCAGCTTGGAAAGGGGAGGGTGGGCCAAAAACATTCAGTACTTC,CASSLERGGWAKNIQYF
NA,TRBV6-1,TRBJ1-1,NA,TGTGCCAGCAGTGAACGGGCAGCTATGAACACTGAAGCTTTCTTT,CASSERAAMNTEAFF
few,TRBV29-1,TRBJ2-5,TRBD2,TGCAGCGTCCTGGGAGCCGGGAGGGTCCAAGAGACCCAGTACTTC,CSVLGAGRVQETQYF